The present T cell receptor beta chain was sequenced within a study of CD8 T cells in ankylosing spondylitis. General observations from the study: Blood of patients with ankylosing spondylitis appeared to be characterized by a TCR beta motif of eight or nine highly homologous variants.

Libraries for TCR beta were made by quantitative 5'-RACE with molecular barcodes. TCRdb re-called the 5' RACE reads through MiXCR, storing one row per CDR3 protein. This table has about 540,000 distinct CDR3 sequences, roughly 13% appearing once. Concerning this clonotype itself: The antigen is undetermined.

The CDR3 runs 13 residues. Germline loops: CDR1 KGHSH, CDR2 LQKENI. V lost 3 bases to trimming and J lost 3 bases, with 6 bases between them. The sequence was obtained from a male donor with ankylosing spondylitis. V usage is TRBV18 and J usage is TRBJ2-4; D remains unclear. Sequencing was carried out using blood, either unsorted or a sorted T cell fraction (not recorded which). The CDR3 DNA is TGTGCCAGCTCACCCCCTAGCAAAAACATTCAGTACTTC. It yields the protein CASSPPSKNIQYF.